The 5 T cell receptor beta chains below all came from one sample that was sequenced in a study of T-cell memory formation after mild COVID-19. Using its own MiXCR run on the 5' RACE reads, TCRdb lists one record per CDR3 protein. The sample contains 100,000 or so distinct CDR3 sequences, 8.5% to 14% of which appear only once. Input material: PBMCs or a T cell subset sorted from them (not recorded which). The source is a man aged 18-30 years who had mild COVID-19 (a few samples of this study predate the infection). Cell type and time point are not known.

This clonotype was seen ten or more times. The chain uses TRBV5-1 and TRBJ2-7; the D call may be TRBD1 or TRBD2 (5 bases each). There are 16 residues in the CDR3. Germline CDR1 and CDR2: SGHRS and YFSETQ. Trimming pared 3 bases from V and 3 bases from J, leaving 19 bases between. The CDR3 DNA sequence: TGCGCCAGCAGCTGGACTGACAGCGCACCTTTCTACGAGCAGTACTTC. Its translation: CASSWTDSAPFYEQYF.

This chain connects TRBV7-9 to TRBJ2-7; 7 bases are shared with TRBD1. This CDR3 spans 14 amino acids. Germline CDR1 is SEHNR and CDR2 is FQNEAQ (reference sequence). The V and J ends lost 5 bases and 0 bases, in that order; junction bases with no gene match: 4. The CDR3 loop reads CASSNRDSSYEQYF. CDR3 nucleotides: TGTGCCAGCAGCAACCGGGACAGCTCCTACGAGCAGTACTTC.

The V and J genes are TRBV4-1 and TRBJ1-5; D unresolved. V was trimmed by 0 bases and J by 4 bases, leaving 16 bases between them. The CDR3 totals 17 residues. Germline CDR1 MGHRA, CDR2 YSYEKL. The DNA for the CDR3 is TGCGCCAGCAGCCAAGATCTTGGTGGAGTTATAAATCAGCCCCAGCATTTT. Translated, it gives CASSQDLGGVINQPQHF.

This clonotype was picked up a small number of times. The chain is built from TRBV7-9 and TRBJ1-1; 8 nucleotides agree with TRBD1. This CDR3 region has 14 residues. With V trimmed by 10 bases and J by 2 bases, 9 bases remained unmatched. Germline V CDR1 and CDR2: SEHNR, FQNEAQ (reference sequence). The CDR3, as DNA: TGTGCCACAGCAAACAGGGGGGTCAACACTGAAGCTTTCTTT. This sequence encodes CATANRGVNTEAFF.

There are a few counts of this clonotype. This chain links TRBV5-1 with TRBJ2-3; D may correspond to TRBD1 or TRBD2 (7 bases each). The V end lost 5 bases, the J end lost 2 bases, and 15 bases lay between the germline ends. The CDR3 loop spans 15 amino acids. In germline, CDR1 is SGHRS, CDR2 YFSETQ. The CDR3 nucleotides read TGCGCCAGCAGGAGCGGGACAGCAAACACAGATACGCAGTATTTT. This sequence encodes CASRSGTANTDTQYF.